This TCR beta chain was identified in a study of T cell responses to AZD1222 COVID-19 vaccine. At the level of the study: Researchers grouped second doses given at about 4 or about 12 weeks into one pool. Study results and caveats: Sampling captured repertoires only after the peak T cell response.

Here immunoSEQ multiplex PCR was the method, and the copy in TCRdb shows in-frame clones only, minus some. The repertoire holds tens of thousands of clones, with 80% to 90% as singletons. Unmatched junction bases numbered 7, after V lost 3 bases and J lost 0 bases. Germline assignment: CDR1 KGHSH and CDR2 LQKENI. The CDR3 length is 16 residues. For this clone: The antigen is undetermined.

The source is an adult in good health. The sequencing here drew on peripheral blood, taken on day 0 of AZD1222 vaccination. This chain connects TRBV18 to TRBJ2-7; 8 nucleotides line up with TRBD1. CDR3 loop: CASSPPRTGSSYEQYF. CDR3 nucleotides: TGTGCCAGCTCACCGCCCCGGACAGGGAGCTCCTACGAGCAGTACTTC.